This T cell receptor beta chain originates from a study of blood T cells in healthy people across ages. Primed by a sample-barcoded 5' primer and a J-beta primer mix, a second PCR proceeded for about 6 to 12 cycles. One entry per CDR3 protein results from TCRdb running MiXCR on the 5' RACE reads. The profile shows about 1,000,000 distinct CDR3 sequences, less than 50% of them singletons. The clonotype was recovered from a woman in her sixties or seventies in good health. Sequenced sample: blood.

The CDR3 protein is CASSDSGSSYNEQFF. CDR3 DNA sequence: TGTGCCAGCAGTGACTCAGGGAGCTCCTACAATGAGCAGTTCTTC. This chain links TRBV6-1 with TRBJ2-1, with D perhaps assigned TRBD1 or TRBD2 (5 bases each). Germline values: CDR1 MNHNS, CDR2 SASEGT. V was shortened by 3 bases and J by 0 bases, with 9 bases between the two germline ends. The CDR3 totals 15 residues.